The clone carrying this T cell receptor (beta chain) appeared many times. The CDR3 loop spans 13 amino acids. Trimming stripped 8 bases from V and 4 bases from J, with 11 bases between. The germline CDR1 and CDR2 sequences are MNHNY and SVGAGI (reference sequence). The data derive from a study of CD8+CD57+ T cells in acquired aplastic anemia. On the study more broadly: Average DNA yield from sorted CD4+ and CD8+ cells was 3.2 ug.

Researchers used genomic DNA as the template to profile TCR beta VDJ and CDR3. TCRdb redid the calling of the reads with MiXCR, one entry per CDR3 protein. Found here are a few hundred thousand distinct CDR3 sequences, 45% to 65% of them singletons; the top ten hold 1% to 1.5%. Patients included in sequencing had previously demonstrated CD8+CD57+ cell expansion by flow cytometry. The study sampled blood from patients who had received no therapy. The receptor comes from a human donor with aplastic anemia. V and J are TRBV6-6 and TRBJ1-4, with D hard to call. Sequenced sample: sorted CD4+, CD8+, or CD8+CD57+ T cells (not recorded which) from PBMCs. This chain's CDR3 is CASGLDGNEKLFF. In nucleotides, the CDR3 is TGTGCCAGCGGGTTGGACGGTAATGAAAAACTGTTTTTT.